The sequence of this TCR beta chain was determined in a study of cytomegalovirus exposure and HLA in healthy donors. The PCR used 60 Vbeta and 13 Jbeta primers. The repertoire was sequenced with immunoSEQ multiplex PCR; TCRdb's copy has only in-frame clones and lacks some. This sample lists some 130,000 clones; its ten largest clones have under 2%. This TCR came from a woman between 35 and 50 years old in good health and CMV-seronegative. The sequenced sample was PBMCs.

DNA of the CDR3: TGTGCCAGCCGAGTGAGTGACTATGGCTACACCTTC. Its translation is CASRVSDYGYTF. V usage is TRBV6-5 and J usage is TRBJ1-2; no clear D. Trimming pared 8 bases from V and 3 bases from J, leaving 10 bases between. This CDR3 spans 12 amino acids. Germline V lookup: CDR1 MNHEY, CDR2 SVGAGI.